This entry features one TCR beta chain sequence. Its antigen remains unidentified. The entry originates in a study of cytomegalovirus exposure and HLA in healthy donors. Regarding the study as a whole: As was reported, the classifier diagnosed cytomegalovirus status with high specificity and sensitivity. Altogether, some 170 TCR beta chains were recorded as cytomegalovirus-associated.

Regarding donors, all were healthy bone marrow donors. V dropped 4 bases and J dropped 4; count of bases not matched to a gene: 14. The CDR3 sequence is 17 residues long. Germline CDR1 reads MGHRA; CDR2 reads YSYEKL. The primer mix had 60 Vbeta and 13 Jbeta primers. Under the authors' procedure: The count from a later analysis was tens of millions of unique TCR beta chains, some 10 million of them shared. The method was immunoSEQ multiplex PCR; TCRdb's version includes in-frame clones alone and lacks a portion of them. For V, J and clone size, that table is used; D and trimming come from the DNA. The sample holds about 64,000 clones.

Sequencing input: PBMCs. The receptor was isolated from a young woman in good health and CMV-seronegative. The rearrangement links TRBV4-1 to TRBJ2-7, with 9 bases that match TRBD1. In DNA form, the CDR3 reads TGCGCCAGCAGCCGTCTTACGTCGGGACAGGGTACTTACGAGCAGTACTTC. Protein sequence: CASSRLTSGQGTYEQYF.